A selection of T cell receptor beta chains follows, all from one sample in a study of blood T cell repertoires in COVID-19. Repertoires were generated with immunoSEQ multiplex PCR, while TCRdb's copy carries only in-frame clones and drops some. Of 100,000 to 140,000 clones in the sample, 60% to 85% are singletons; the top ten hold about 4.3%. Material: peripheral blood. The source of these receptors is a man aged 70-80 years with acute or convalescent COVID-19. Each CDR3 is given with its conserved first and last residue. A D gene is named only where the DNA matches it firmly. Clone size is given for some rows only: seen once, a few or many times, or a class if the clone is expanded.

TRBJ1-1 TRBD1 TRBV11-2 NA TGTGCCAGCAGCCGAAGGACAGGAGGTTGGTCTGAAGCTTTCTTT CASSRRTGGWSEAFF
TRBJ2-5 NA TRBV15 NA TGTGCCACCAGCAGCCGGTTACGGTCCCAGTACTTC CATSSRLRSQYF
TRBJ1-5 NA TRBV6-6 NA TGTGCCAGCAGTCCACCTCCGCCGGGGCAGCCCCAGCATTTT CASSPPPPGQPQHF
TRBJ1-2 NA TRBV9 NA TGTGCCAGCAGCGTAGCGTCGGGGCGCGGGGATGGCTACACCTTC CASSVASGRGDGYTF
TRBJ1-2 NA TRBV29-1 NA TGCAGCGTTGAAGACGTAGCTAACTATGGCTACACCTTC CSVEDVANYGYTF
TRBJ2-7 TRBD1 TRBV7-9 NA TGTGCCAGCAGCTGGGACAGGGGGAACGAGCAGTACTTC CASSWDRGNEQYF
TRBJ2-7 TRBD1 TRBV10-2 once TGCGCCAGCAGGGAAGGGACAGAGTACTACGAGCAGTACTTC CASREGTEYYEQYF
TRBJ1-5 TRBD1 TRBV5-8 NA TGTGCCAGCAGCTTCGGACAGGGCAATCAGCCCCAGCATTTT CASSFGQGNQPQHF
TRBJ2-2 TRBD2 TRBV6-5 NA TGTGCCAGCAGGAGCGGGGGGGCGAACACCGGGGAGCTGTTTTTT CASRSGGANTGELFF
TRBJ1-2 TRBD1 TRBV6-4 NA TGTGCCAGCAGTCCTACAGGGGTTCATGGCTACACCTTC CASSPTGVHGYTF
TRBJ2-1 NA TRBV14 NA TGTGCCAGCAGCCAACTCAGGGACTACAATGAGCAGTTCTTC CASSQLRDYNEQFF
TRBJ2-1 TRBD2 TRBV27 NA TGTGCCAGCAGACTTTTACTAGCGGGGGGCACTAATGAGCAGTTCTTC CASRLLLAGGTNEQFF
TRBJ2-5 NA TRBV6-2/TRBV6-3 NA TGTGCCAGCAGCGACGCGGCGGATGCACAAGAGACCCAGTACTTC CASSDAADAQETQYF
TRBJ2-2 NA TRBV18 NA TGTGCCAGCTCACCGGGGGGGCTAACGAACACCGGGGAGCTGTTTTTT CASSPGGLTNTGELFF
TRBJ1-4 NA TRBV5-1 NA TGCGCCAGCAGCTTGGAAACCCCAGGGATAACTAATGAAAAACTGTTTTTT CASSLETPGITNEKLFF
TRBJ2-2 NA TRBV5-1 NA TGCGCCAGCAGCTCCCAGGGTCCCGGGGAGCTGTTTTTT CASSSQGPGELFF
TRBJ2-1 TRBD1 TRBV20-1 few TGCAGTGCTCGACAGGGGGAACCCCAGTTCTTC CSARQGEPQFF
TRBJ1-2 NA TRBV24-1 NA TGTGCCACCAGTGATTTGGTTCCCTCACGATTAGGGGCTCTTTGTGGCTACACCTTC CATSDLVPSRLGALCGYTF
TRBJ2-1 TRBD1 TRBV11-3 NA TGTGCCAGCAGCTTAGGGGGGACAGGTATTGGGTATGAGCAGTTCTTC CASSLGGTGIGYEQFF
TRBJ2-1 TRBD2 TRBV29-1 NA TGCAGCATGATAGCGGGGGCCTCTTACAATGAGCAGTTCTTC CSMIAGASYNEQFF
TRBJ2-5 TRBD2 TRBV5-4 NA TGTGCCAGCAGCCCCGGGGGGGGTTTCGAGACCCAGTACTTC CASSPGGGFETQYF
TRBJ2-2 NA TRBV9 NA TGTGCCAGCAGCGTAGCGGGGAAGGACACCGGGGAGCTGTTTTTT CASSVAGKDTGELFF
TRBJ1-6 NA TRBV2 few TGTGCCAGCAGTGATGGAGGATTCTTTTCCAACTCACCCCTCCACTTT CASSDGGFFSNSPLHF
TRBJ2-2 NA TRBV29-1 few TGCAGCGTTGTACTGGGGCCGTCGAACACCGGGGAGCTGTTTTTT CSVVLGPSNTGELFF
TRBJ2-2 TRBD2 TRBV11-3 NA TGTGCCAGCAGCTCCCGACTAGCGGGGACCGGGGAGCTGTTTTTT CASSSRLAGTGELFF
TRBJ1-2 NA TRBV6-6 NA TGTGCCAGCAGCTCCCGCGGACAACAAACTAACTATGGCTACACCTTC CASSSRGQQTNYGYTF
TRBJ1-5 NA TRBV2 NA TGTGCCAGCAGTGATCTGAGGGTTGGTATTAGCAATCAGCCCCAGCATTTT CASSDLRVGISNQPQHF
TRBJ2-3 TRBD1 TRBV7-8 NA TGTGCCAGCAGCTTAGCAGGGGGCGCAGATACGCAGTATTTT CASSLAGGADTQYF
TRBJ1-4 NA TRBV19 NA TGTGCCAGTAGTATGGGGGGGGCTAGCGAAAAACTGTTTTTT CASSMGGASEKLFF
TRBJ1-3 TRBD1 TRBV6-5 NA TGTGCCAGCAGTTACGAGGCAGGGGGCAGAAACACCATATATTTT CASSYEAGGRNTIYF
TRBJ2-2 NA TRBV5-1 NA TGCGCCAGCAGCCTGACCGGGACATACACCGGGGAGCTGTTTTTT CASSLTGTYTGELFF
TRBJ2-1 NA TRBV29-1 NA TGCAGCGTTGAAACTTACAATGAGCAGTTCTTC CSVETYNEQFF
TRBJ2-3 NA TRBV7-2 NA TGTGCCAGCAGCTTAGCGCAGCGTCTAGCTTTAGTCACAGATACGCAGTATTTT CASSLAQRLALVTDTQYF
TRBJ2-3 NA TRBV5-4 NA TGTGCCAGCAGCTTGGATCTCACAGATACGCAGTATTTT CASSLDLTDTQYF
TRBJ1-4 TRBD1 TRBV2 NA TGTGCCAGCAGTCCAGGACAGGGGTACTCTAATGAAAAACTGTTTTTT CASSPGQGYSNEKLFF
TRBJ2-7 NA TRBV2 NA TGTGCCAGTGTAGCGGAACTCTACGAGCAGTACTTC CASVAELYEQYF
TRBJ2-3 TRBD2 TRBV9 once TGTGCCAGCAGCGCCCCGGGACTAGGGGCCACAGATACGCAGTATTTT CASSAPGLGATDTQYF
TRBJ1-2 TRBD1 TRBV6-5 NA TGTGCCAGCAGTACCGGGACAGGGTATGGCTACACCTTC CASSTGTGYGYTF
TRBJ2-1 NA TRBV27 NA TGTGCCAGCAGTGTCCCTTTACAGGACCTGCCGGAGAGCTCCTACAATGAGCAGTTCTTC CASSVPLQDLPESSYNEQFF
TRBJ1-3 TRBD1 TRBV5-4 NA TGTGCCAGCAGCTGGGGACAGACAACTGGAAACACCATATATTTT CASSWGQTTGNTIYF
TRBJ2-2 NA TRBV7-3 NA TGTGCCAGCAGCTCCGGGATCGGGGAGCTGTTTTTT CASSSGIGELFF
TRBJ1-6 TRBD1 TRBV19 NA TGTGCCAGTAGGACCCAGGGGGTTACTTCACCCCTCCACTTT CASRTQGVTSPLHF